This T cell receptor (beta chain) derives from a study of shared clonotypes between healthy human individuals. Profiling relied on immunoSEQ multiplex PCR, and the TCRdb table lists in-frame clones only, not all of them. The table records around 500,000 clones, approximately 81% of them present only once. This CDR3 spans 15 amino acids. V was shortened by 1 base and J by 3 bases, with 13 bases between the two germline ends. CDR1 is SGHDN and CDR2 is FVKESK in the germline V gene. The genes are TRBV14 and TRBJ2-7, with D tentatively TRBD2 (5 bases). Sequenced: PBMCs. This TCR came from a woman aged 40-49 years in good health. Some clones in this sample may be carry-over from other donors' samples. The CDR3 DNA sequence: TGTGCCAGCAGCCAAGTCTCGGGATGGGTCTACGAGCAGTACTTC. Protein product: CASSQVSGWVYEQYF.